This TCR beta chain was sequenced in a study of metastatic and nonmetastatic thyroid tumors. At the level of the study: Blood and tumor or nodule tissue repertoires from malignant and benign thyroid patients were compared.

This clone showed up just a few times. Using MiXCR, TCRdb reanalyzed the PCR reads. This table holds some 41,000 clones, around 28% found once. Each patient went into thyroid surgery without having received any treatment. This receptor was identified in a male donor with papillary thyroid cancer or a benign thyroid nodule (not recorded which). Some clones in this sample may be carry-over from other donors' samples. Material for sequencing was blood.

CDR3 sequence: CASNQLAGGTRGDEQYF. CDR3 nucleotide sequence: TGTGCCAGCAATCAACTAGCGGGAGGTACCCGTGGCGACGAGCAGTACTTC. The J gene is TRBJ2-7, the V gene TRBV6-1; 12 nucleotides align to TRBD2. Germline V gene sequence: CDR1 MNHNS, CDR2 SASEGT. V shed 7 bases, J shed 5 bases, and the junction held 15 bases outside the gene matches. The CDR3 consists of 17 residues.